This T cell receptor (beta chain) was observed in a study of cytomegalovirus exposure and HLA in healthy donors. Study-wide context: About 85 million unique TCR sequences came from HLA-typed donors in an early release. Study conclusions and caveats: Sequencing likely produced, as an artifact, a cluster of highly shared sequence variants. Some TCR beta chains (about 180 of them) were listed as cytomegalovirus-associated. In an earlier analysis, most TCR beta V segments were productive about 87% or about 30% of the time.

CDR1 is SGHRS and CDR2 is YFSETQ in the germline V gene. This CDR3 comprises 14 residues. The V end was cut by 2 bases, the J end by 2 bases, with 10 bases between. The study ran its PCR with 60 Vbeta and 13 Jbeta primers. Data came from immunoSEQ multiplex PCR; TCRdb stores just in-frame clones and leaves some out. The sample includes roughly 150,000 clones, about 70% of them seen just once. In regard to this clone: The antigen remains undetermined.

Material: PBMCs. The receptor's source is a male donor in good health and CMV-seronegative. This chain uses TRBV5-1 with TRBJ1-1, with D uncertain. The DNA for the CDR3 is TGCGCCAGCAGCTTAGTGGTAGCAAACACTGAAGCTTTCTTT. Translated, it gives CASSLVVANTEAFF.